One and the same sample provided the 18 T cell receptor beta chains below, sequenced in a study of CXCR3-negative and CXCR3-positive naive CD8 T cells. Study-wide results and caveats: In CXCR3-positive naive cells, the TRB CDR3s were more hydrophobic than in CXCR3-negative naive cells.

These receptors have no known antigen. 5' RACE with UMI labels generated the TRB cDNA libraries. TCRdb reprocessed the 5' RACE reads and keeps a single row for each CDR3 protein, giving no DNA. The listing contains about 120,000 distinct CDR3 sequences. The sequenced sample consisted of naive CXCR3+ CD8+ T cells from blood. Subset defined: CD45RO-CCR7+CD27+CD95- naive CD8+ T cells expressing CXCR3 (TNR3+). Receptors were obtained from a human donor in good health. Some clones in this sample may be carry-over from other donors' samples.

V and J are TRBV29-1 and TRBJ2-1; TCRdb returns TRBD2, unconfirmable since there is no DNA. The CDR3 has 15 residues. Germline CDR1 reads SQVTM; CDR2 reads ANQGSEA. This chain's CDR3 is CSVELAGGLNNEQFF.

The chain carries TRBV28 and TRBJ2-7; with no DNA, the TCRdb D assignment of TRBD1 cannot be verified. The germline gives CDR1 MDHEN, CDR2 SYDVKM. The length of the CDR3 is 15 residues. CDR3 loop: CASSQAGTGLYEQYF.

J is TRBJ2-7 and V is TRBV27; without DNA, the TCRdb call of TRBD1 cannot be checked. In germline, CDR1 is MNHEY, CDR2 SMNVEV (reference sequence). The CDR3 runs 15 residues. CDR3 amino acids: CASSLFGAVSYEQYF.

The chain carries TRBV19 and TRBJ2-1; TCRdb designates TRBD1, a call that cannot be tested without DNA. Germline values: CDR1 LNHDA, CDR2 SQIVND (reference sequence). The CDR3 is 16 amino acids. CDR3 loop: CASSMQGVNWDNEQFF. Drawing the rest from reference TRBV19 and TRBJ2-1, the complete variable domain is DGGITQSPKYLFRKEGQNVTLSCEQNLNHDAMYWYRQDPGQGLRLIYYSQIVNDFQKGDIAEGYSVSREKKESFPLTVTSAQKNPTAFYLCASSMQGVNWDNEQFFGPGTRLTVL.

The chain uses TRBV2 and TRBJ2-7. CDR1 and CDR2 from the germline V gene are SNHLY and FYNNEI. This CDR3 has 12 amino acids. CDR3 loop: CASSVLPPEQYF.

The CDR3 reads CSARLGDAWSEQYF. This chain uses TRBV20-1 with TRBJ2-7; the TCRdb D gene call, TRBD1, has no DNA to confirm it. The germline V gene has CDR1 DFQATT and CDR2 SNEGSKA (reference sequence). The CDR3 totals 14 residues.

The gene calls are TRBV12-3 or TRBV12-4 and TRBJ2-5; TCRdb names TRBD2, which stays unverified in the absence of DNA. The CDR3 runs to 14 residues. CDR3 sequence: CASSRRGARETQYF.

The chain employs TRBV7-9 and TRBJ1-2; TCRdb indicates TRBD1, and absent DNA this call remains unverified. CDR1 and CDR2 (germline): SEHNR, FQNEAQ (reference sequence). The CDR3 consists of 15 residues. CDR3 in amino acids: CASSPQGGHIGGYTF. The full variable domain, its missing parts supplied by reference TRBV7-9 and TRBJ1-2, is DTGVSQNPRHKITKRGQNVTFRCDPISEHNRLYWYRQTLGQGPEFLTYFQNEAQLEKSRLLSDRFSAERPKGSFSTLEIQRTEQGDSAMYLCASSPQGGHIGGYTFGSGTRLTVV.

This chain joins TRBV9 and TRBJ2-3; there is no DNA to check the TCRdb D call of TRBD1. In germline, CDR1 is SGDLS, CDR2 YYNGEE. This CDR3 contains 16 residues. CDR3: CASSVPRDRGTDTQYF.

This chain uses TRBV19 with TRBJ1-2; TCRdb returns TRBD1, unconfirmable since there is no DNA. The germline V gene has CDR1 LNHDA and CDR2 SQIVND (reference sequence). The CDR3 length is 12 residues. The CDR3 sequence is CASSMGQIRYTF.

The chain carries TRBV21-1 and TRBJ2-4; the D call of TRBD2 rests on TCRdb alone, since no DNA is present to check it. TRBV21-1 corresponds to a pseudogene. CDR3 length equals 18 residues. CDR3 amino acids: CASSKDCDPRAAKNIQYF.

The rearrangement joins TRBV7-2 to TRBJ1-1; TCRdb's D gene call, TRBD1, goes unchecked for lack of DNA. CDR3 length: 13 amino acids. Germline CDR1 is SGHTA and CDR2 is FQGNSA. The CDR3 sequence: CASRGTGGFVAFF. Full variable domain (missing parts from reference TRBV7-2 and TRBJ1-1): GAGVSQSPSNKVTEKGKDVELRCDPISGHTALYWYRQSLGQGLEFLIYFQGNSAPDKSGLPSDRFSAERTGGSVSTLTIQRTQQEDSAVYLCASRGTGGFVAFFGQGTRLTVV.

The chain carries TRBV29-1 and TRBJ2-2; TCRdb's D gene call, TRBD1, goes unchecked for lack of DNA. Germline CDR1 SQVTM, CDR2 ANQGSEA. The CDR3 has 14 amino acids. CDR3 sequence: CAGGQGANTGELFF.

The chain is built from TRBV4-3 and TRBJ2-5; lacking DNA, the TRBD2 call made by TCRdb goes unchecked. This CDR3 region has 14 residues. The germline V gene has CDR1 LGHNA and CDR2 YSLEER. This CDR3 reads CASSRTSGQETQYF.

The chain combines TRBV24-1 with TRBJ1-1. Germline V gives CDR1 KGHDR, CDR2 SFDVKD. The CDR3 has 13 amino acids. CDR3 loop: CATSTTHGHEAFF.

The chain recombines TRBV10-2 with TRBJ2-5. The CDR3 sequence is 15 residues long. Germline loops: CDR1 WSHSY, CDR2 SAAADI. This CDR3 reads CASSDLRRDQETQYF.

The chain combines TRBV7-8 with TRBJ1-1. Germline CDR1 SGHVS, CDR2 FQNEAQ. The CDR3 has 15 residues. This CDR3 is CASSPLTAGTTEAFF. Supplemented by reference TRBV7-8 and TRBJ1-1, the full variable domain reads GAGVSQSPRYKVAKRGQDVALRCDPISGHVSLFWYQQALGQGPEFLTYFQNEAQLDKSGLPSDRFFAERPEGSVSTLKIQRTQQEDSAVYLCASSPLTAGTTEAFFGQGTRLTVV.

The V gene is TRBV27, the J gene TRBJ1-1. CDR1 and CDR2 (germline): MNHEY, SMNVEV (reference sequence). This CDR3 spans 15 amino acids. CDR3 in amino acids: CASRTLFEAYTEAFF.